The 23 T cell receptor beta chains below all came from one sample that was sequenced in a study of shared clonotypes between healthy human individuals (dated by TCRdb to about 2020). The method was the immunoSEQ multiplex PCR assay. This immuneACCESS table, as held by TCRdb, lists in-frame sequences with V and J called but not all clones. Of the missing ones, under half trace to an unresolved V gene in checked studies; the others have no known cause. Across this sample there are roughly 2.4 million clones, with approximately 95% seen only once. Roughly 0.13% of the sample is in the top ten clones. The specimen sequenced was naive CD4+ T cells sorted from blood. The meaning of the sample's cell subset or site label: CD45RA+ positively selected. The origin of the receptors is a man aged 18 to 30 in good health.

This chain connects TRBV5-4 to TRBJ2-3, with D unclear. The CDR3 has 14 amino acids. The germline V gene has CDR1 SGHNT and CDR2 YYREEE (reference sequence). Trimming took 0 bases from V and 6 from J, leaving 11 bases between them. The CDR3 region has the DNA TGTGCCAGCAGCTTGGTTCCTAACCGTGATACGCAGTATTTT. This codes for CASSLVPNRDTQYF. Supplemented by reference TRBV5-4 and TRBJ2-3, the full variable domain reads ETGVTQSPTHLIKTRGQQVTLRCSSQSGHNTVSWYQQALGQGPQFIFQYYREEENGRGNFPPRFSGLQFPNYSSELNVNALELDDSALYLCASSLVPNRDTQYFGPGTRLTVL.

The chain employs TRBV11-3 and TRBJ2-7, with D perhaps assigned TRBD1 or TRBD2 (7 bases each). CDR1 is SGHNT, CDR2 YENEEA, per germline. V lost 0 bases and J lost 0, with 18 bases in between. CDR3 length: 18 residues. The CDR3 loop reads CASSLDPGGRDSSYEQYF. The CDR3 DNA reads as TGTGCCAGCAGCTTAGATCCTGGGGGGAGGGACAGCTCCTACGAGCAGTACTTC. The whole variable domain, filled in from reference TRBV11-3 and TRBJ2-7, reads EAGVVQSPRYKIIEKKQPVAFWCNPISGHNTLYWYLQNLGQGPELLIRYENEEAVDDSQLPKDRFSAERLKGVDSTLKIQPAELGDSAVYLCASSLDPGGRDSSYEQYFGPGTRLTVT.

This chain connects TRBV9 to TRBJ2-2, with a tentative D call TRBD1 (6 bases). The germline V gene encodes CDR1 SGDLS and CDR2 YYNGEE. The CDR3 has 17 amino acids. Trimming stripped 2 bases from V and 1 base from J, with 15 bases between. CDR3 region: CASSVRGGTLNTGELFF. CDR3 DNA: TGTGCCAGCAGCGTCCGCGGTGGGACACTGAACACCGGGGAGCTGTTTTTT.

The chain is built from TRBV6-5 and TRBJ2-1, with 8 bases lining up with TRBD2. Germline trimming cut 6 bases from V and 4 bases from J; bases unmatched to any gene: 8. The CDR3 consists of 15 residues. In germline, CDR1 is MNHEY, CDR2 SVGAGI. CDR3 sequence reads: CASRKPGLVYNEQFF. In DNA form, the CDR3 reads TGTGCCAGCAGAAAACCGGGACTAGTGTACAATGAGCAGTTCTTC.

The chain uses TRBV30 and TRBJ1-1, with 12 positions matching TRBD1. Germline loops: CDR1 GTSNPN, CDR2 SVGIG (reference sequence). There are 17 residues in the CDR3. V shed 3 bases and J 0 bases; nucleotides not matched to a gene: 8. The CDR3 spells CAWRGTGGRGLNTEAFF. DNA of the CDR3: TGTGCCTGGAGGGGGACAGGGGGCAGAGGGTTGAACACTGAAGCTTTCTTT.

The rearrangement joins TRBV19 to TRBJ2-7, with TRBD1 identical over 10 bases. The J segment lost 7 bases and the V segment lost 7 bases, leaving 10 bases of the junction unmatched. Germline V gene lookup returns CDR1 LNHDA and CDR2 SQIVND (reference sequence). This CDR3 spans 14 amino acids. CDR3 sequence reads: CASNAGTGVGEQYF. The DNA for the CDR3 is TGTGCCAGTAATGCCGGGACAGGGGTTGGTGAGCAGTACTTC.

This CDR3 is CAISEGTSGGDTQYF. As DNA, the CDR3 is TGTGCCATCAGTGAAGGGACTAGCGGGGGAGATACGCAGTATTTT. The chain links TRBV10-3 to TRBJ2-3; the match to TRBD2 covers 14 bases. CDR1 and CDR2 (germline): ENHRY, SYGVKD. This CDR3 has 15 residues. The trim removed 3 bases at V and 5 bases at J, leaving 1 base unmatched.

Comments on this clone: Other DNA sequences of this sample code for an identical CDR3. The gene calls are TRBV2 and TRBJ2-5; perhaps TRBD2 as D (6 bases). The CDR3 length is 12 residues. In germline, CDR1 is SNHLY, CDR2 FYNNEI. Trimming pared 10 bases from V and 1 base from J, leaving 10 bases between. The CDR3 DNA reads TGTGCCACATCGGGACTCCAAGAGACCCAGTACTTC. This translates into CATSGLQETQYF.

CDR3 bases: TGTGCCAGCAGAGCGGGTCTTCTTAGGGACGAGCAGTACTTC. Its protein product is CASRAGLLRDEQYF. The chain links TRBV27 to TRBJ2-7; maybe TRBD2 (6 bases). The germline V gene encodes CDR1 MNHEY and CDR2 SMNVEV (reference sequence). The CDR3 has 14 residues. The germline V and J ends were trimmed by 6 bases and 5 bases, with 17 bases remaining between them.

The rearrangement links TRBV6-7 to TRBJ2-1; 10 bases are a match to TRBD2. TRBV6-7 is given ORF status, its function remaining uncertain. This CDR3 region has 16 residues. The V gene end was trimmed by 6 bases and the J gene end by 6 bases; junction bases not matched to a gene: 11. The CDR3 loop reads CASRWSRTSGSNEQFF. Here the CDR3 DNA reads TGTGCCAGCAGATGGAGCAGGACTAGCGGTAGCAATGAGCAGTTCTTC.

As DNA, the CDR3 is TGTGCCAGCAGTTTATCGCAGGGGATCACTGAAGCTTTCTTT. This encodes CASSLSQGITEAFF. This chain links TRBV28 with TRBJ1-1, with D perhaps TRBD1 (6 bases). CDR1 is MDHEN and CDR2 is SYDVKM in the germline V gene. Trimming stripped 1 base from V and 4 bases from J, with 10 bases between. The CDR3 length is 14 residues.

The chain links TRBV6-4 to TRBJ1-6; D is ambiguous. Germline V gene data show CDR1 as MRHNA and CDR2 as SNTAGT. The V and J ends lost 6 bases and 9 bases respectively, with 18 bases between them. This CDR3 has 15 residues. CDR3: CASSERGSVSSPLHF. CDR3 bases: TGTGCCAGCAGCGAACGGGGTTCTGTGAGTTCACCCCTCCACTTT.

Note on this clone: The sample has other DNA sequences that encode this CDR3 too. In DNA, the CDR3 is TGTGCCAGCAGCTCCGGGTCCGGAGAGACCCAGTACTTC. Translation gives CASSSGSGETQYF. The V gene is TRBV7-9, the J gene TRBJ2-5, with unresolved D. The CDR3 has 13 residues. Trimming left V 4 bases short and J 4 bases short, with 10 bases between. CDR1 is SEHNR and CDR2 is FQNEAQ in the germline V gene (reference sequence).

The V and J genes are TRBV19 and TRBJ2-7; possibly TRBD1 for D (6 bases). CDR3 length equals 13 residues. Trimming pared 1 base from V and 6 bases from J, leaving 10 bases between. Germline values: CDR1 LNHDA, CDR2 SQIVND (reference sequence). The CDR3 nucleotides are TGTGCCAGTAGTATAGCGGCAGGGGTCGAGCAGTACTTC. Translation: CASSIAAGVEQYF.

This clone was recorded once. This chain uses TRBV7-2 with TRBJ2-3, with unresolved D. This CDR3 region has 14 residues. Per germline, CDR1 SGHTA and CDR2 FQGNSA. V was trimmed by 5 bases and J by 0 bases, leaving 9 bases between them. As DNA, the CDR3 is TGTGCCAGCAGCCCCGACACTAGCACAGATACGCAGTATTTT. Its translation is CASSPDTSTDTQYF. Combining the CDR3 with reference TRBV7-2 and TRBJ2-3 gives the whole variable domain GAGVSQSPSNKVTEKGKDVELRCDPISGHTALYWYRQSLGQGLEFLIYFQGNSAPDKSGLPSDRFSAERTGGSVSTLTIQRTQQEDSAVYLCASSPDTSTDTQYFGPGTRLTVL.

V gene TRBV5-1 combines with J gene TRBJ2-2, with a weak D call TRBD1 (5 bases). CDR3 size: 15 residues. V was pared by 2 bases and J by 2 bases, with 10 bases between. The germline V gene has CDR1 SGHRS and CDR2 YFSETQ. The CDR3 sequence: CASSFWQGNTGELFF. CDR3 DNA: TGCGCCAGCAGCTTCTGGCAGGGAAACACCGGGGAGCTGTTTTTT.

This chain uses TRBV9 with TRBJ2-1; perhaps D is TRBD1 or TRBD2 (5 bases each). The germline CDR1 and CDR2 sequences are SGDLS and YYNGEE. The CDR3 covers 14 residues. The germline V and J ends were trimmed by 4 bases and 7 bases, with 15 bases remaining between them. The CDR3 nucleotides read TGTGCCAGCAGCCCTCGGACGGGGCGAAATGAGCAGTTCTTC. Translated, it gives CASSPRTGRNEQFF.

This clone was observed once. The CDR3 here is CASSKGTSGVTYEQYF. The DNA of the CDR3 is TGCGCCAGCAGCAAAGGGACTAGCGGTGTTACCTACGAGCAGTACTTC. The chain recombines TRBV5-1 with TRBJ2-7; 11 bases agree with TRBD2. This CDR3 contains 16 residues. Germline values: CDR1 SGHRS, CDR2 YFSETQ. With 4 bases clipped from V and 2 bases from J, the junction kept 8 bases outside the gene matches.

The chain carries TRBV30 and TRBJ2-5; 9 bases are a match to TRBD1. V was pared by 3 bases and J by 5 bases, with 7 bases of the junction left unmatched. CDR1 and CDR2 (germline): GTSNPN, SVGIG (reference sequence). The CDR3 is made up of 14 amino acids. CDR3 in amino acids: CAWRRTGGHETQYF. In DNA form, the CDR3 reads TGTGCCTGGAGGAGAACAGGGGGCCATGAGACCCAGTACTTC.

V is TRBV25-1 and J is TRBJ2-6; D is perhaps TRBD1 or TRBD2 (5 bases each). This CDR3 is built from 18 residues. V was pared by 6 bases and J by 0 bases, with 18 bases between. In germline, CDR1 is MGHDK, CDR2 SYGVNS. CDR3 in amino acids: CASSPRGPGSSGANVLTF. The CDR3 DNA follows: TGTGCCAGCAGCCCCCGGGGCCCGGGGTCCTCTGGGGCCAACGTCCTGACTTTC.

The V and J genes are TRBV2 and TRBJ2-7; 10 bases map to TRBD2. Germline CDR1 is SNHLY and CDR2 is FYNNEI. The junction had 8 bases not matched to a gene; V was cut back by 6 bases and J by 3 bases. This CDR3 region has 15 residues. The CDR3 sequence is CASRLASGSLYEQYF. The DNA of the CDR3 is TGTGCCAGCAGACTTGCTAGCGGGAGTCTCTACGAGCAGTACTTC.

The chain joins TRBV2 to TRBJ2-7, with D perhaps matching TRBD1 (6 bases). The CDR3 totals 11 residues. Germline CDR1 SNHLY, CDR2 FYNNEI. Trimming left V 8 bases short and J 3 bases short, with 8 bases between. CDR3 residues: CASGDNYEQYF. For the CDR3, the DNA is TGTGCCAGCGGGGACAACTACGAGCAGTACTTC.

The V gene is TRBV10-3, the J gene TRBJ1-2; possibly TRBD1 for D (6 bases). CDR3 length: 14 residues. CDR1 ENHRY and CDR2 SYGVKD come from the germline V gene. The germline V and J ends were trimmed by 3 bases and 7 bases, with 15 bases remaining between them. CDR3 region: CAISELGAVGGYTF. CDR3 sequence (DNA): TGTGCCATCAGTGAATTGGGGGCAGTAGGTGGCTACACCTTC.